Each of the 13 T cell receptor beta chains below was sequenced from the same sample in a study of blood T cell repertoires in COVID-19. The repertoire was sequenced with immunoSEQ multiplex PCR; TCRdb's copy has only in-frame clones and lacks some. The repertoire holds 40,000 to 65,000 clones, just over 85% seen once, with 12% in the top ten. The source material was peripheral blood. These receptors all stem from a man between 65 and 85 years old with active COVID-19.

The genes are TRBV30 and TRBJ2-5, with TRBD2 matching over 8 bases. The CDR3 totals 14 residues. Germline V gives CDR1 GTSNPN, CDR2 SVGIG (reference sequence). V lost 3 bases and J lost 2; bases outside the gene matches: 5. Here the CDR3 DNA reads TGTGCCTGGAGGAGGAGCGGGGGACAAGAGACCCAGTACTTC. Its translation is CAWRRSGGQETQYF.

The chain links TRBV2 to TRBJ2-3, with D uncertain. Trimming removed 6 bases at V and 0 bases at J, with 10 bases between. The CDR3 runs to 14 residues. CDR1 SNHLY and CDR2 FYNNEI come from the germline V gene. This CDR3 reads CASSYVSSTDTQYF. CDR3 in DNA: TGTGCCAGCAGCTATGTTTCGAGCACAGATACGCAGTATTTT.

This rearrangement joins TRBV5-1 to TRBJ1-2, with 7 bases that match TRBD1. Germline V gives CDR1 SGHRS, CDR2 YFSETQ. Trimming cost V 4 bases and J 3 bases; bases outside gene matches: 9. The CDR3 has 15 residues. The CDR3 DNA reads TGCGCCAGCAGCCAAACAGGGACAGAAGACTATGGCTACACCTTC. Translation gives CASSQTGTEDYGYTF.

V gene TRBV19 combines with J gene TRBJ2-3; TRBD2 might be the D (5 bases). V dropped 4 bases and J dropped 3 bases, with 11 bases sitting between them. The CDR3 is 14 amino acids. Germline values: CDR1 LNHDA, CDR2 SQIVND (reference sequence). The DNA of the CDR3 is TGTGCCAGTAGTACTAGCTCGGGGACAGATACGCAGTATTTT. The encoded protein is CASSTSSGTDTQYF.

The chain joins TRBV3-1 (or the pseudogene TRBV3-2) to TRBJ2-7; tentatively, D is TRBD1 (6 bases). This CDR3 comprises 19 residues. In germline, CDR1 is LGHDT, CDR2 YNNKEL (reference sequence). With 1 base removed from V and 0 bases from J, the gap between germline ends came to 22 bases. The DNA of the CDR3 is TGTGCCAGCAGCCAAGCCCACCCCTGGACAGCTAGGAGCTCCTACGAGCAGTACTTC. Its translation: CASSQAHPWTARSSYEQYF.

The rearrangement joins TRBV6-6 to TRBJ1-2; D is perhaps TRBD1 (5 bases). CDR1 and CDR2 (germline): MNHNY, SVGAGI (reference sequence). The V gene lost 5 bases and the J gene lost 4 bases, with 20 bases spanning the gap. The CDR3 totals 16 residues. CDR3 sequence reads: CASSPPRQGRLYGYTF. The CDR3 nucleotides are TGTGCCAGCAGTCCCCCCAGGCAGGGCCGGCTCTATGGCTACACCTTC.

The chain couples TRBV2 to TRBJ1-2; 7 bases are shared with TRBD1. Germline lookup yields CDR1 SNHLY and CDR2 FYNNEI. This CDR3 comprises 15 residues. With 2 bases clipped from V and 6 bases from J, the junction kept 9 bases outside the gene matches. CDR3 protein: CASSEPGTDVNGYTF. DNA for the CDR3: TGTGCCAGCAGTGAACCGGGGACAGATGTTAATGGCTACACCTTC.

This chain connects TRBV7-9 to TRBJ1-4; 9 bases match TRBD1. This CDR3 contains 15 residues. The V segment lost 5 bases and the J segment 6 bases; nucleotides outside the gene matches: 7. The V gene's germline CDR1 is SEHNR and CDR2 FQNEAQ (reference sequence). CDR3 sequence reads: CASSLGTGYDEKLFF. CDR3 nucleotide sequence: TGTGCCAGCAGCCTTGGGACAGGGTATGATGAAAAACTGTTTTTT. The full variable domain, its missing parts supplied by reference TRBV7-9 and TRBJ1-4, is DTGVSQNPRHKITKRGQNVTFRCDPISEHNRLYWYRQTLGQGPEFLTYFQNEAQLEKSRLLSDRFSAERPKGSFSTLEIQRTEQGDSAMYLCASSLGTGYDEKLFFGSGTQLSVL.

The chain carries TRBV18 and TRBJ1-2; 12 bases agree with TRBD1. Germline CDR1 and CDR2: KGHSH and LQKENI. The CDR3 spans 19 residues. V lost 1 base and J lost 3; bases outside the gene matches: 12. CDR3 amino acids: CASSPLGGTGGSQDYGYTF. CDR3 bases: TGTGCCAGCTCACCACTGGGAGGGACAGGGGGCAGCCAGGACTATGGCTACACCTTC.

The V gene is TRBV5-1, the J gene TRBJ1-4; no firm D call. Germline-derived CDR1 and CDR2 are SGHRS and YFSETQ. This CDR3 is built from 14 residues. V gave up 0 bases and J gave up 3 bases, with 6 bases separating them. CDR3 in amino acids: CASSLGTSNEKLFF. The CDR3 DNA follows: TGCGCCAGCAGCTTGGGGACTTCTAATGAAAAACTGTTTTTT. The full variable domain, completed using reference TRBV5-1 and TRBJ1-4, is KAGVTQTPRYLIKTRGQQVTLSCSPISGHRSVSWYQQTPGQGLQFLFEYFSETQRNKGNFPGRFSGRQFSNSRSEMNVSTLELGDSALYLCASSLGTSNEKLFFGSGTQLSVL.

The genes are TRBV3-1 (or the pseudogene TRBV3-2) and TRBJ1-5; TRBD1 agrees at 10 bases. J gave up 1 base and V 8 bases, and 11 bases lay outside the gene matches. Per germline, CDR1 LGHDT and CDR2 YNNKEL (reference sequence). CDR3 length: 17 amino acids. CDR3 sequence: CASSPDRGTASNQPQHF. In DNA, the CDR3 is TGTGCCAGCTCCCCGGACAGGGGGACAGCAAGCAATCAGCCCCAGCATTTT.

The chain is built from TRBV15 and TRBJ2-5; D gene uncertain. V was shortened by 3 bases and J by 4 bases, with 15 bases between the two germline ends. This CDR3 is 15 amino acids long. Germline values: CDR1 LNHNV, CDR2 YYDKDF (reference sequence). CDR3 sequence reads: CATSRTNPIRETQYF. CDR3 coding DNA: TGTGCCACCAGCAGGACAAACCCGATTCGAGAGACCCAGTACTTC.

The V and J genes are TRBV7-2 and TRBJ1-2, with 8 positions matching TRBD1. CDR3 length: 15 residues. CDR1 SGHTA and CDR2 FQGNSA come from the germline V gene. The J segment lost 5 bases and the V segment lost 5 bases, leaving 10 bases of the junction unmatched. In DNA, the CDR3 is TGTGCCAGCAGCCCCCTAGGGACAGGCGTTTATGGCTACACCTTC. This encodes CASSPLGTGVYGYTF.